Given below is one T cell receptor beta chain in context. What it recognizes is unknown. The CDR3 consists of 16 residues. The germline V gene has CDR1 MNHNY and CDR2 SVGAGI (reference sequence). V gave up 0 bases and J gave up 5 bases; unmatched junction bases: 7. This entry belongs to a study of somatic mutations in cytotoxic T cells in rheumatoid arthritis. Turning to the study itself: Patient blood (approximately 30 ml EDTA) was collected right after diagnosis, preceding any treatment.

Authors' analysis steps: Patient CD8+ clones above 1% seldom matched published virus-specific TCRB sequences. Clones were read by immunoSEQ multiplex PCR, and TCRdb kept only the in-frame ones, dropping some. D and trimming were read from the DNA, whereas the V and J calls and clone size are those reported in that table. The sample has 13,000 to 15,000 clones, over 70% seen once. Study findings and constraints: Exceedance of 20% of CD8+ cells by the largest CD8+ clone occurred in about an eighth of the roughly 60 patients. The CD8+ clonality of rheumatoid arthritis patients increased with age, whereas that of healthy controls did not.

The TCR originated in an adult with rheumatoid arthritis. V and J are TRBV6-6 and TRBJ1-2, with 9 nucleotides matching TRBD1. The sequencing sample was made of CD8+ T cells sorted from blood. The chain's CDR3 is CASSYSRTGDPYGYTF. The CDR3 region has the DNA TGTGCCAGCAGTTACTCGAGGACAGGGGACCCATATGGCTACACCTTC.